This T cell receptor (beta chain) stems from a study of blood T cell repertoires in COVID-19. Looking at the study overall: Specimens from acute and convalescent COVID-19 originated in the United States, Italy and Spain. T cells, B-cell-depleted T cells, or PBMCs provided the cDNA or gDNA that served as material.

V lost 5 bases and J lost 8; bases outside the gene matches: 14. The CDR3 sequence is 15 residues long. CDR1 is SGHVS and CDR2 is FNYEAQ in the germline V gene. Enrolled through a virtual design, the participants were between roughly 18 and 90 years of age and came from about two dozen US areas. The data were produced by immunoSEQ multiplex PCR, yet TCRdb's version contains in-frame clones alone and is incomplete. Here the sample spans roughly 250,000 clones, around 93% being singletons. The sample was PBMCs or T cells enriched from blood (not recorded which). The chain combines TRBV7-6 with TRBJ1-2; TRBD1 aligns across 7 bases. This clonotype was obtained from a human donor in a cohort exposed to, infected with or recovered from COVID-19 (not recorded which). The donor label of this sample is uncertain. CDR3 region: CASSPQQGTQDGYTF. CDR3 DNA: TGTGCCAGCAGCCCTCAACAGGGGACGCAGGACGGCTACACCTTC.